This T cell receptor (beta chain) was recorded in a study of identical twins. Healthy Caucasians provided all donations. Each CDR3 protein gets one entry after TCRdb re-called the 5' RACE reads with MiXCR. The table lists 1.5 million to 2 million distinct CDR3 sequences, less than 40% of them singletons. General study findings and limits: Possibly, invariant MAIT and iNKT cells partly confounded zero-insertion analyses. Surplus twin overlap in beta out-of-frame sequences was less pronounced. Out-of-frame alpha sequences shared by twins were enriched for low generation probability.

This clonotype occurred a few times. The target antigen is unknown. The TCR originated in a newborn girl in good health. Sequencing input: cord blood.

The CDR3 loop reads CSASSGRLAQYF. The CDR3 bases are TGCAGTGCTTCTAGCGGGAGGCTCGCGCAGTATTTT. The chain carries TRBV20-1 and TRBJ2-3, with 11 bases matching TRBD2. Trimming cost V 5 bases and J 10 bases; bases outside gene matches: 5. CDR1 is DFQATT and CDR2 is SNEGSKA in the germline V gene (reference sequence). CDR3 length equals 12 residues.